Listed here is a single T cell receptor beta chain. The target antigen is unknown. The CDR3 spans 15 residues. CDR1 SGHVS and CDR2 FQNEAQ come from the germline V gene. The V end was cut by 6 bases, the J end by 0 bases, with 12 bases between. The data belong to a study of OX40 agonist ivuxolimab in advanced cancers. Study-wide context: Averaging about 60 years in age, with a range of roughly 23 to 80, the cohort was 82.7% male.

Study-wide results and limits: On average, CD8+ T cells had more expanded clones than CD4+.

Generated by immunoSEQ multiplex PCR, the TCRdb table keeps only in-frame clones and is missing some. Altogether tens of thousands of clones are present, roughly 87% being singletons, with the ten largest covering 0.2% to 0.3%. This sequence was found in an adult with an advanced solid tumor such as melanoma, head and neck, liver or kidney cancer. The gene calls are TRBV7-8 and TRBJ1-3, with D perhaps matching TRBD1 (5 bases). This material consisted of CD4+ or CD8+ T cells sorted from blood, taken in a trial of the OX40 agonist ivuxolimab. The CDR3 loop is CASRPSGFSGNTIYF. The CDR3 region has the DNA TGTGCCAGCAGACCATCAGGGTTCTCTGGAAACACCATATATTTT.